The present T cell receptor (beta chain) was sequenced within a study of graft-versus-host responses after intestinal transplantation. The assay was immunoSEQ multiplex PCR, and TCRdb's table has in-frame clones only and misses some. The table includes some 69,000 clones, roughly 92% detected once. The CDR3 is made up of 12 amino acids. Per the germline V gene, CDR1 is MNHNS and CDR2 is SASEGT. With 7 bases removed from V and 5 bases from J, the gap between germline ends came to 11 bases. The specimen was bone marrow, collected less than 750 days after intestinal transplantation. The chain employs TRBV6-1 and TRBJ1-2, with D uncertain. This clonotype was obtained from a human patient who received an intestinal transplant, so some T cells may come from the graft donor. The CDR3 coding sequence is TGTGCCAGCATAAAGGCGGGGTATGGCTACACCTTC. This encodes CASIKAGYGYTF.